This T cell receptor (beta chain) is from a study of blood T cell repertoires in COVID-19. About the study: PBMCs, B-cell-depleted T cells, or T cells were the source of the cDNA or gDNA that made up the material.

The germline V gene has CDR1 SGHAT and CDR2 FQNNGV. V lost 1 base and J 8 bases, leaving 17 bases between the germline ends. This CDR3 contains 15 residues. Study processing details: Estimates of nucleated cell counts were drawn from the amplification of reference gene primers. TCRdb's copy holds only in-frame clones and misses some; the assay was immunoSEQ multiplex PCR. V, J and clone size are those of that table, while D and trimming were read from the DNA. The data show 35,000 to 45,000 clones, with 70% to 90% seen just once and roughly 13% held by the top ten. The sequencing sample was made of peripheral blood. This rearrangement joins TRBV11-2 to TRBJ1-2; D remains unclear. The sequence derives from a woman between 65 and 79 years old in a cohort sampled during active COVID-19. The chain's CDR3 is CASSLALGETGGYTF. CDR3 in DNA: TGTGCCAGCAGCTTAGCCCTCGGCGAGACGGGGGGCTACACCTTC.